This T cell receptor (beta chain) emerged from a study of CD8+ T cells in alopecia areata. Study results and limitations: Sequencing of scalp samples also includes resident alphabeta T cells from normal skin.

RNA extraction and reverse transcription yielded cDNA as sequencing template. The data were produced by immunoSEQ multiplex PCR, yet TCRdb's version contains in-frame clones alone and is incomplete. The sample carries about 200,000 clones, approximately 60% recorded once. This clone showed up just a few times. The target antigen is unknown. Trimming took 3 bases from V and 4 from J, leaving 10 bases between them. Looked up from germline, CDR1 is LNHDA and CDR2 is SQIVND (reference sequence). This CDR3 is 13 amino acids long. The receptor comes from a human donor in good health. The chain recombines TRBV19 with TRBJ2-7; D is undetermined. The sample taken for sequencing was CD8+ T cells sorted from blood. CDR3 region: CASSMSGFYEQYF. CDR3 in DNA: TGTGCCAGTAGTATGTCCGGCTTTTACGAGCAGTACTTC.